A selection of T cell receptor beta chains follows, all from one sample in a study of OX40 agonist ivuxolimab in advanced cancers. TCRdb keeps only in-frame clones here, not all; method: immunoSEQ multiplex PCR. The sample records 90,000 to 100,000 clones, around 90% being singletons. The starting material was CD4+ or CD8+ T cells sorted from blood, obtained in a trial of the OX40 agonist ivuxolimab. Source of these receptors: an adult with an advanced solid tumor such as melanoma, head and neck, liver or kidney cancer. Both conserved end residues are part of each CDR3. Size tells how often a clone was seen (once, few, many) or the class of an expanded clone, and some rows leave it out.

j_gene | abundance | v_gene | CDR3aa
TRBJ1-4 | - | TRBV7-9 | CASSPGQGATLMYEKLFF
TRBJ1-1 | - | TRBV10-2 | CASSQVAGDTEAFF
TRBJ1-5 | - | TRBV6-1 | CASSEQPKVHQPQHF
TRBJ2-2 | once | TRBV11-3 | CASSPPTGNTGELFF
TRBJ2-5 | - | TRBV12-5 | CASGPGQVETQYF
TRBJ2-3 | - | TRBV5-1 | CASNPSSGSGKDTQYF
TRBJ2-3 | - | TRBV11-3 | CASSLRGAGVDTQYF
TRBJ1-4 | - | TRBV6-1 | CASRTGAQNEKLFF
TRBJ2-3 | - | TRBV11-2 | CASSFGAGVVDTQYF
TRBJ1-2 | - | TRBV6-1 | CASSPTGIYGYTF
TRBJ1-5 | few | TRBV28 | CASSPAGQPQHF
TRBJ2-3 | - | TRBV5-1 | CASSSDVGVTDTQYF
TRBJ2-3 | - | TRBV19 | CASSVTGSGADTQYF